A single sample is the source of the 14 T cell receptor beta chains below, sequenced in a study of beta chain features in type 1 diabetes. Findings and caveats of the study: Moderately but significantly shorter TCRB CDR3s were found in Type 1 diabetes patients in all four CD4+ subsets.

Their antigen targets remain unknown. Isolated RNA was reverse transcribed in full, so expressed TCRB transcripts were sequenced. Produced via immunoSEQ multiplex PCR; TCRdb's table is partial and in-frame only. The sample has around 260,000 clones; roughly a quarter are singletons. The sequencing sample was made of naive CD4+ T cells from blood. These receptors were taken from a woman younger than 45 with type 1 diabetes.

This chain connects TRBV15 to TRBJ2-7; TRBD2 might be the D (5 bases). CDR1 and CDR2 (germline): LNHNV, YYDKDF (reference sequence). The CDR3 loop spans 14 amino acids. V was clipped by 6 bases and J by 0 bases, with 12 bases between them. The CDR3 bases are TGTGCCACCAGAAGTGAGGACTTCTCCTACGAGCAGTACTTC. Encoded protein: CATRSEDFSYEQYF.

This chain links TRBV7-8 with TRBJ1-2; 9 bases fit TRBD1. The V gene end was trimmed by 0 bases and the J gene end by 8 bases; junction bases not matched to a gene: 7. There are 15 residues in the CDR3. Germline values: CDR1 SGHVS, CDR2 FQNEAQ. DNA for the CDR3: TGTGCCAGCAGCTTAGCGCGAGGGACAGGGAGCGGCTACACCTTC. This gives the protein CASSLARGTGSGYTF.

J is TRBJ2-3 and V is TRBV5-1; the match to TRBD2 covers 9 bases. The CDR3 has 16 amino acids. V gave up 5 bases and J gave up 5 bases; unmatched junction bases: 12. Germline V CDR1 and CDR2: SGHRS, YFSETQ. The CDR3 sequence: CASRSSSGKGGDTQYF. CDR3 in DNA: TGCGCCAGCAGAAGCTCTAGCGGGAAGGGTGGAGATACGCAGTATTTT.

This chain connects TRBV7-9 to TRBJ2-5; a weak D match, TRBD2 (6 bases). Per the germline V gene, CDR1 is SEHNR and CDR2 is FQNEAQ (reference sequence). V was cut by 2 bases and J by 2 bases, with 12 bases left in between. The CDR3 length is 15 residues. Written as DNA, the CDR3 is TGTGCCAGCAGCTTAAGTTCGGGGGAACAAGAGACCCAGTACTTC. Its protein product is CASSLSSGEQETQYF.

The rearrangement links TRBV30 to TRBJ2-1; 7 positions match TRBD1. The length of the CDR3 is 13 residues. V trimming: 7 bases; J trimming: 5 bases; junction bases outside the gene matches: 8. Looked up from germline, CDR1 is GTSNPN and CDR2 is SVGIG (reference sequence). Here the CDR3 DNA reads TGTGCCTTGGACAGGACACCAAACAATGAGCAGTTCTTC. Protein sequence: CALDRTPNNEQFF.

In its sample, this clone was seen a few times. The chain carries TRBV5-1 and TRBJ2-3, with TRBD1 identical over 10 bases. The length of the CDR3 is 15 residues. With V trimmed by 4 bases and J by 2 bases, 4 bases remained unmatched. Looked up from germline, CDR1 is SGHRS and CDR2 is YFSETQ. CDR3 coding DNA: TGCGCCAGCAGCGCGGACAGGGGGACCACAGATACGCAGTATTTT. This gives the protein CASSADRGTTDTQYF.

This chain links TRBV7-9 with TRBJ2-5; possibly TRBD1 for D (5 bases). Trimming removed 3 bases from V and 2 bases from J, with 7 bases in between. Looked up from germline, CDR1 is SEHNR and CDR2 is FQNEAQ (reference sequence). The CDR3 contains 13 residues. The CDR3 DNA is TGTGCCAGCAGCTTCGACAGTCAAGAGACCCAGTACTTC. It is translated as CASSFDSQETQYF.

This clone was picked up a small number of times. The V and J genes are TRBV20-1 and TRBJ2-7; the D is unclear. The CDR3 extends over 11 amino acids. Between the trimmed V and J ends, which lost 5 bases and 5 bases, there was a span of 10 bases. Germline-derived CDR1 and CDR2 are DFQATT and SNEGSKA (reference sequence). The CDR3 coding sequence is TGCAGTGCTCGTCGACTGGACGAGCAGTACTTC. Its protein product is CSARRLDEQYF.

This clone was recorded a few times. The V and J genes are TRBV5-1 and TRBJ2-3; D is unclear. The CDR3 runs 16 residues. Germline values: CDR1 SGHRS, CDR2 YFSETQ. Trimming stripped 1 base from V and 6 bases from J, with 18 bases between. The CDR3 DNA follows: TGCGCCAGCAGCTTGCCATCCGGGTCAGCCCCGGATACGCAGTATTTT. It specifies CASSLPSGSAPDTQYF.

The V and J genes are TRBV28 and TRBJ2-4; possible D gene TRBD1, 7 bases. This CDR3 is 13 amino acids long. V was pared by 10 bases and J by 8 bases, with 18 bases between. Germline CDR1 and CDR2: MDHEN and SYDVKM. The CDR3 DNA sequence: TGTGCCACATTGCCAGGGGGGAGCGACATTCAGTACTTC. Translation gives CATLPGGSDIQYF.

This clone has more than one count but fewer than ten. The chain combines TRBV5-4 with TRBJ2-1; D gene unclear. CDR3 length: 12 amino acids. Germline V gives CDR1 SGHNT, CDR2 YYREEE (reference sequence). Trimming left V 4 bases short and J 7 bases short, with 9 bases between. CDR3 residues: CASSNDWNEQFF. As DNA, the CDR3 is TGTGCCAGCAGCAACGACTGGAATGAGCAGTTCTTC. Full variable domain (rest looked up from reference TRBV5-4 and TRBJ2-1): ETGVTQSPTHLIKTRGQQVTLRCSSQSGHNTVSWYQQALGQGPQFIFQYYREEENGRGNFPPRFSGLQFPNYSSELNVNALELDDSALYLCASSNDWNEQFFGPGTRLTVL.

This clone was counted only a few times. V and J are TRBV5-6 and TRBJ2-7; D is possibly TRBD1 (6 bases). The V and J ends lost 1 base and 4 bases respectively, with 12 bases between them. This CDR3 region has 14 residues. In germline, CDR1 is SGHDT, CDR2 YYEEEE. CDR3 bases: TGTGCCAGCAGCTTGTCACAGGGTTGGTACGAGCAGTACTTC. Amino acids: CASSLSQGWYEQYF.

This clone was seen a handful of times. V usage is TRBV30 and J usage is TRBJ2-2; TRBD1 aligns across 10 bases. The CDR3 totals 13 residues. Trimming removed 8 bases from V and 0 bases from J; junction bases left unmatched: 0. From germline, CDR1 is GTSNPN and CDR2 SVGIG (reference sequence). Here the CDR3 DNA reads TGTGCCGGACAGGGGGCGAACACCGGGGAGCTGTTTTTT. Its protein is CAGQGANTGELFF.

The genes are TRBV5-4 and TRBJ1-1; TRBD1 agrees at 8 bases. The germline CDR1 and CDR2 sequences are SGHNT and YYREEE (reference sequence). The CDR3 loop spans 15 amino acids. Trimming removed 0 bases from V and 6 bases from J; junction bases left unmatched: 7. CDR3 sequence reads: CASSLGGQGRAEAFF. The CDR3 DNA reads TGTGCCAGCAGCTTGGGTGGACAGGGTCGGGCTGAAGCTTTCTTT. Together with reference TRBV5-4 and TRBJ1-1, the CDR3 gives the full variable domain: ETGVTQSPTHLIKTRGQQVTLRCSSQSGHNTVSWYQQALGQGPQFIFQYYREEENGRGNFPPRFSGLQFPNYSSELNVNALELDDSALYLCASSLGGQGRAEAFFGQGTRLTVV.